The 26 T cell receptor beta chains below come from one sample, sequenced in a study of naive and memory T cell subsets. Two oligonucleotides, mixed equimolar, formed the beta constant-region primer covering TRBC1 and TRBC2. Ligated cDNA was amplified by four rounds of PCR with nested alpha and beta constant-region primers and SP2. Each CDR3 protein is one row after TCRdb ran MiXCR on the UMI-ligation and nested PCR reads. The sample yields over 90,000 distinct CDR3 sequences, around 10% seen once. What these receptors recognize is not known. Whole-study findings and limits: Especially in CD8 cells, naive repertoires contained a few larger clonotypes, possibly CD45RA-re-expressing memory cells.

The sequencing input was naive CD4+ T cells from blood. The receptors shown here come from a human donor in good health.

The chain uses TRBV6-5 and TRBJ1-1; D uncertain. This CDR3 region has 13 residues. Germline V gene data show CDR1 as MNHEY and CDR2 as SVGAGI. V gave up 2 bases and J gave up 8 bases, with 12 bases separating them. The CDR3 coding sequence is TGTGCCAGCAGTTACAGAGCAGCCGCGGAAGCTTTCTTT. Amino acids: CASSYRAAAEAFF.

This clonotype was counted many times. The chain combines TRBV20-1 with TRBJ2-3; 9 positions agree with TRBD2. V lost 2 bases and J lost 4; bases outside the gene matches: 13. Germline V gene lookup returns CDR1 DFQATT and CDR2 SNEGSKA (reference sequence). This CDR3 has 17 amino acids. The CDR3 DNA sequence: TGCAGTGCTAGAAGGCCAGCGGGAGGCAAGATCCCAGATACGCAGTATTTT. Translation gives CSARRPAGGKIPDTQYF.

This clonotype was seen only a few times. CDR3 in amino acids: CASSLPQWYGYTF. DNA for the CDR3: TGTGCCAGCAGCTTACCCCAATGGTATGGCTACACCTTC. J is TRBJ1-2 and V is TRBV7-6, with D unclear. V was clipped by 2 bases and J by 5 bases, with 9 bases between them. The CDR3 is 13 amino acids. Germline V gene sequence: CDR1 SGHVS, CDR2 FNYEAQ.

In this sample, this clonotype turned up many times. This chain joins TRBV11-2 and TRBJ2-3; TRBD2 aligns across 10 bases. V trimming: 4 bases; J trimming: 5 bases; junction bases outside the gene matches: 9. The CDR3 sequence is 16 residues long. Germline CDR1 reads SGHAT; CDR2 reads FQNNGV. The CDR3 protein is CASSWGSSGGIDTQYF. The CDR3 nucleotides read TGTGCCAGCAGCTGGGGTAGTAGCGGGGGGATAGATACGCAGTATTTT.

This clonotype was counted only a few times. V and J are TRBV6-5 and TRBJ2-1; 7 bases are a match to TRBD1. The ends lost 0 bases at V and 2 bases at J; junction bases unmatched: 10. Germline V gene sequence: CDR1 MNHEY, CDR2 SVGAGI. CDR3 size: 18 residues. The DNA of the CDR3 is TGTGCCAGCAGTTACTCAGTTGGGACAGCTCTAACCTACAATGAGCAGTTCTTC. Protein sequence: CASSYSVGTALTYNEQFF.

This clonotype has at least ten counts. The chain has TRBV20-1 and TRBJ2-3; D may be TRBD2 (6 bases). V lost 4 bases and J 1 base, leaving 6 bases between the germline ends. Looked up from germline, CDR1 is DFQATT and CDR2 is SNEGSKA (reference sequence). The CDR3 consists of 12 residues. The CDR3 DNA reads TGCAGTGCTATAGCGGGCACAGATACGCAGTATTTT. Residues: CSAIAGTDTQYF.

In this sample, this clonotype turned up a few times. This rearrangement joins TRBV25-1 to TRBJ2-1; TRBD2 might be the D (5 bases). The V end lost 7 bases, the J end lost 9 bases, and 10 bases lay between the germline ends. This CDR3 has 11 residues. Germline V gene lookup returns CDR1 MGHDK and CDR2 SYGVNS. The CDR3 region is CASMRVREQFF. Written as DNA, the CDR3 is TGTGCCAGCATGCGGGTCCGTGAGCAGTTCTTC.

The chain recombines TRBV6-1 with TRBJ1-1; 8 bases line up with TRBD1. This CDR3 is built from 12 residues. Germline CDR1 reads MNHNS; CDR2 reads SASEGT. Trimming took 6 bases from V and 5 from J; bases not matched to a gene: 2. The CDR3 DNA sequence: TGTGCCAGCAGCCGGACAGGGACTGAAGCTTTCTTT. It encodes CASSRTGTEAFF.

The sample holds one count of this clonotype. V gene TRBV28 combines with J gene TRBJ1-1; D might be TRBD1 (5 bases). The V gene lost 1 base and the J gene lost 9 bases, with 12 bases spanning the gap. CDR1 and CDR2 (germline): MDHEN, SYDVKM. The CDR3 runs to 13 residues. The CDR3 coding sequence is TGTGCCAGCAGTTTATTGGCAGGGATAAAAGCTTTCTTT. Residues: CASSLLAGIKAFF.

This clonotype was found a few times. V is TRBV3-1 and J is TRBJ1-2; possible D gene TRBD1, 5 bases. The CDR3 extends over 13 amino acids. V lost 7 bases and J lost 8, with 17 bases in between. Germline V gene data show CDR1 as LGHDT and CDR2 as YNNKEL (reference sequence). In DNA, the CDR3 is TGTGCCAGCATCAATCCGAGGGGCGGAGGCTACACCTTC. Translating it yields CASINPRGGGYTF.

A few counts support this clonotype. V and J are TRBV7-9 and TRBJ2-3, with D maybe TRBD2 (6 bases). CDR1 SEHNR and CDR2 FQNEAQ come from the germline V gene (reference sequence). V was trimmed by 10 bases and J by 0 bases, leaving 20 bases between them. The CDR3 runs 16 residues. The CDR3 protein is CATPPAGGTSTDTQYF. The CDR3, as DNA: TGTGCCACCCCCCCCGCCGGGGGAACTAGCACAGATACGCAGTATTTT.

This clonotype was seen at least ten times. The chain couples TRBV7-2 to TRBJ2-3; no reliable D call. This CDR3 contains 14 residues. Trimming cost V 3 bases and J 6 bases, with 13 bases left between them. From germline, CDR1 is SGHTA and CDR2 FQGNSA. For the CDR3, the DNA is TGTGCCAGCAGCTTCCAGAGCGTAGAGGATACGCAGTATTTT. Translation: CASSFQSVEDTQYF.

There are many counts of this clonotype. V is TRBV29-1 and J is TRBJ2-4; no clear D. Trimming took 4 bases from V and 8 from J, leaving 15 bases between them. Germline V gene data show CDR1 as SQVTM and CDR2 as ANQGSEA. CDR3 length equals 13 residues. The CDR3 region is CSVGGAGPDIQYF. In DNA form, the CDR3 reads TGCAGCGTTGGAGGAGCTGGTCCGGACATTCAGTACTTC.

The genes are TRBV28 and TRBJ2-7; D is undetermined. The CDR3 covers 14 residues. Germline CDR1 MDHEN, CDR2 SYDVKM. V was cut by 7 bases and J by 5 bases, with 18 bases left in between. CDR3 nucleotide sequence: TGTGCCAGCACCAACCCAGGAGTAGTTGACGAGCAGTACTTC. The encoded protein is CASTNPGVVDEQYF.

This clonotype has only a few counts. V usage is TRBV18 and J usage is TRBJ1-3, with D unclear. Looked up from germline, CDR1 is KGHSH and CDR2 is LQKENI. The ends were cut back, 4 bases at V and 1 base at J, with 14 bases in the middle. This CDR3 is built from 16 residues. CDR3 sequence (DNA): TGTGCCAGCTCACTCAAAACCGGTCTTTCTGGAAACACCATATATTTT. Its translation: CASSLKTGLSGNTIYF.

The sample holds many counts of this clonotype. V gene TRBV4-2 combines with J gene TRBJ2-2, with TRBD2 identical over 13 bases. This CDR3 has 16 residues. J was trimmed by 7 bases and V by 2 bases; bases with no gene match: 4. Germline-derived CDR1 and CDR2 are LGHNA and YNFKEQ. In nucleotides, the CDR3 is TGTGCCAGCAGCCAAAGACTAGCGGGAGGTCTCGGGGAGCTGTTTTTT. It translates to CASSQRLAGGLGELFF.

This clonotype has a handful of counts. Here the CDR3 DNA reads TGCAGCGTTGTCGGACAACTGGGCGAAAAACTGTTTTTT. Translating it yields CSVVGQLGEKLFF. This sequence joins TRBV29-1 and TRBJ1-4; tentatively, D is TRBD1 (5 bases). The ends were cut back, 4 bases at V and 8 bases at J, with 14 bases in the middle. CDR3 length equals 13 residues. Germline V gene data show CDR1 as SQVTM and CDR2 as ANQGSEA.

The chain is built from TRBV4-3 and TRBJ2-7; either TRBD1 or TRBD2 may supply D (7 bases each). CDR3 size: 15 residues. The germline CDR1 and CDR2 sequences are LGHNA and YSLEER. Trimming cost V 2 bases and J 2 bases, with 13 bases left between them. The DNA for the CDR3 is TGCGCCAGCAGCCAACGTCAGGGGGGGACCTACGAGCAGTACTTC. It is translated as CASSQRQGGTYEQYF.

This chain joins TRBV2 and TRBJ1-5; D remains unclear. V was shortened by 0 bases and J by 3 bases, with 9 bases between the two germline ends. Germline assignment: CDR1 SNHLY and CDR2 FYNNEI. CDR3 size: 15 residues. The CDR3 protein is CASSEAGLFNQPQHF. The CDR3 coding sequence is TGTGCCAGCAGTGAAGCGGGGTTATTCAATCAGCCCCAGCATTTT.

This clonotype was counted a few times. The chain is built from TRBV20-1 and TRBJ1-6; perhaps TRBD1 as D (6 bases). Trimming removed 4 bases at V and 7 bases at J, with 20 bases between. Looked up from germline, CDR1 is DFQATT and CDR2 is SNEGSKA (reference sequence). This CDR3 comprises 16 residues. The CDR3 DNA reads TGCAGTGCTATCGGCTCCGGGGGGGCTCTGAATTCACCCCTCCACTTT. It encodes CSAIGSGGALNSPLHF.

The rearrangement joins TRBV6-5 to TRBJ2-7, with D perhaps TRBD2 (5 bases). The CDR3 covers 16 residues. Germline V CDR1 and CDR2: MNHEY, SVGAGI. Trimming pared 2 bases from V and 0 bases from J, leaving 14 bases between. CDR3 nucleotide sequence: TGTGCCAGCAGTTACAGGTCGGGGTCTAGCTCCTACGAGCAGTACTTC. Translating it yields CASSYRSGSSSYEQYF.

A few counts support this clonotype. V gene TRBV3-1 combines with J gene TRBJ1-1, with D unresolved. The V end was cut by 2 bases, the J end by 8 bases, with 6 bases between. Germline CDR1 reads LGHDT; CDR2 reads YNNKEL (reference sequence). The CDR3 has 11 amino acids. CDR3 residues: CASSQLDEAFF. Here the CDR3 DNA reads TGTGCCAGCAGCCAATTAGACGAAGCTTTCTTT.

This clonotype has a handful of counts. The rearrangement links TRBV7-2 to TRBJ2-1; 7 bases agree with TRBD2. The ends lost 6 bases at V and 8 bases at J; junction bases unmatched: 13. The V gene's germline CDR1 is SGHTA and CDR2 FQGNSA. The CDR3 is 15 amino acids. The CDR3 DNA reads TGTGCCAGCAGTGTCGGTGGGGCGGGGAGGGATGAGCAGTTCTTC. Amino acid sequence: CASSVGGAGRDEQFF.

This clonotype was found many times. The genes are TRBV29-1 and TRBJ2-1; D possibly corresponds to TRBD1 (5 bases). CDR3 length equals 14 residues. Germline lookup yields CDR1 SQVTM and CDR2 ANQGSEA. Trimming removed 5 bases from V and 7 bases from J, with 18 bases in between. The CDR3 DNA sequence: TGCAGCGTTTGGGGCAACAATGTCCCGAATGAGCAGTTCTTC. Translated, it gives CSVWGNNVPNEQFF.

This clonotype showed up many times. The rearrangement joins TRBV29-1 to TRBJ2-2; 8 nucleotides match TRBD2. This CDR3 contains 14 residues. Germline V gives CDR1 SQVTM, CDR2 ANQGSEA. Trimming at V came to 8 bases and at J to 6 bases, leaving 11 bases not matched to a gene. The CDR3 here is CSILLAVSPGELFF. In DNA, the CDR3 is TGCAGCATCCTACTAGCGGTGAGCCCCGGGGAGCTGTTTTTT.

This clonotype has more than one count but fewer than ten. This sequence joins TRBV7-2 and TRBJ1-6; D may be TRBD1 (6 bases). V shed 4 bases and J shed 9 bases, with 19 bases lying between them. This CDR3 is 16 amino acids long. The germline V gene encodes CDR1 SGHTA and CDR2 FQGNSA. CDR3 sequence: CASSYMRGQGGSPLHF. CDR3 DNA: TGTGCCAGCAGCTACATGCGGGGGCAAGGCGGTTCACCCCTCCACTTT.